The sequence of this TCR beta chain was determined in a study of shared clonotypes between healthy human individuals. Whole-study context: Three men and a couple of women, aged 18 to 49, were donors.

To note about this clone: Its antigen is not known. Other DNA sequences of this sample code for an identical CDR3.

Trimming took off 0 bases at V and 1 base at J, with 6 bases between the two ends. This CDR3 contains 13 residues. The germline V gene has CDR1 GTSNPN and CDR2 SVGIG (reference sequence). Study outcomes and limitations: Non-shared clonotypes had lower generation probabilities than those shared by all four donors.

Per the original data handling: Filtering of immunoSEQ junctional sequences could not match full-length read filtering. Repertoires were generated with immunoSEQ multiplex PCR, while TCRdb's copy carries only in-frame clones and drops some. The V and J calls and the clone size are those of that table, but D and trimming were determined from the DNA. The sample contains some 2,500,000 clones, approximately 93% of which appear only once. The chain couples TRBV30 to TRBJ2-5; D is ambiguous. This clonotype originated in a man between 18 and 29 years old in good health. Some clones in this sample may be carry-over from other donors' samples. The specimen sequenced was naive CD4+ T cells from PBMCs. The subset is: CD45RA+ positively selected. CDR3 in DNA: TGTGCCTGGAGTGTACAACCCCAAGAGACCCAGTACTTC. Its translation: CAWSVQPQETQYF.